This TCR beta chain was recovered during a study of control samples from healthy donors and cancer patients. Profiling relied on immunoSEQ multiplex PCR, and the TCRdb table lists in-frame clones only, not all of them. The sample yields 90,000 to 100,000 clones, roughly three quarters seen once. From germline, CDR1 is KGHSH and CDR2 LQKENI. CDR3 length equals 17 residues. The V and J ends lost 1 base and 1 base, in that order; junction bases with no gene match: 6. This receptor was identified in a woman aged 25-40 years in good health. Sequencing input: blood. This chain links TRBV18 with TRBJ2-3; 9 nucleotides align to TRBD1. CDR3 bases: TGTGCCAGCTCACCACAGGGACAGGGCTGGGGCACAGATACGCAGTATTTT. Translated: CASSPQGQGWGTDTQYF.